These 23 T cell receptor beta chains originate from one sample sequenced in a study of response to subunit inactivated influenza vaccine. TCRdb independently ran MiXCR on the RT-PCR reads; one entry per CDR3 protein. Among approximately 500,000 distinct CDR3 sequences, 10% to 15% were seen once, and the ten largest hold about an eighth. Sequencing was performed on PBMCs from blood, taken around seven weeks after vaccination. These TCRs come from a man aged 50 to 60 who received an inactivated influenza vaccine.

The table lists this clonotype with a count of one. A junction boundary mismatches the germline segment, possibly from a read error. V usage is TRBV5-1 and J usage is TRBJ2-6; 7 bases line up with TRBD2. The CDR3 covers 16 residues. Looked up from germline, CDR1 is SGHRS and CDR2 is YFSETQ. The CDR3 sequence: CAGSPWGGSGANVLTF. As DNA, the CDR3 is TGCGCCGGCAGCCCCTGGGGGGGTTCTGGGGCCAACGTCCTGACTTTC.

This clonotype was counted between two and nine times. CDR3 sequence (DNA): TGTGCCACCAGCAGAGTGGCAGGGTCATACAATGAGCAGTTCTTC. This gives the protein CATSRVAGSYNEQFF. This rearrangement joins TRBV15 to TRBJ2-1, with D possibly matching TRBD1 (5 bases). V lost 1 base, J lost 4 bases, and 11 bases lay in between. The length of the CDR3 is 15 residues. In germline, CDR1 is LNHNV, CDR2 YYDKDF (reference sequence).

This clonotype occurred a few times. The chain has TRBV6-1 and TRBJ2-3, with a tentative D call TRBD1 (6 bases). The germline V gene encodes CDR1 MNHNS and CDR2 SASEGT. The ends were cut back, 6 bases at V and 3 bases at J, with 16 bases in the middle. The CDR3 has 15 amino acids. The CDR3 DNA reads TGTGCCAGCAGATCCTTAGGGGGAGCTACAGATACGCAGTATTTT. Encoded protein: CASRSLGGATDTQYF.

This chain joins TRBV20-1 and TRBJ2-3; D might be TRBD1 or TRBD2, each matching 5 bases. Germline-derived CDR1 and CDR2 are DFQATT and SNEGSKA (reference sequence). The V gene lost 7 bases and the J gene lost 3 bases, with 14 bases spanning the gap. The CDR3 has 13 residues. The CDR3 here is CSGGGLYTDTQYF. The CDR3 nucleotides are TGCAGTGGGGGCGGGTTATATACAGATACGCAGTATTTT.

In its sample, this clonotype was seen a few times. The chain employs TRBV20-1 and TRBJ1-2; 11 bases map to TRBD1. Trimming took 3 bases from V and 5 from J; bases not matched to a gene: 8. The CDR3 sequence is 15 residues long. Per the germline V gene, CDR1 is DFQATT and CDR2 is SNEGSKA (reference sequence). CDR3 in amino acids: CSASSTGTGGYGYTF. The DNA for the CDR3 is TGCAGTGCTAGTTCCACCGGGACAGGGGGGTATGGCTACACCTTC.

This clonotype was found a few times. Here the CDR3 DNA reads TGTGCCAGCAGCTTGGGATTTGCCACAGATACGCAGTATTTT. It codes for CASSLGFATDTQYF. This sequence joins TRBV6-1 and TRBJ2-3; D uncertain. Germline values: CDR1 MNHNS, CDR2 SASEGT. The CDR3 has 14 amino acids. The V and J ends lost 6 bases and 2 bases respectively, with 12 bases between them.

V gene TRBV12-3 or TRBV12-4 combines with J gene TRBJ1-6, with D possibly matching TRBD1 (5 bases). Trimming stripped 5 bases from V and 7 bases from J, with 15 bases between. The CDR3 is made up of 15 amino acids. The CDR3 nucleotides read TGTGCCAGCAGTCGCAGGGCAGGGTTCAATTCACCCCTCCACTTT. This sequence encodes CASSRRAGFNSPLHF.

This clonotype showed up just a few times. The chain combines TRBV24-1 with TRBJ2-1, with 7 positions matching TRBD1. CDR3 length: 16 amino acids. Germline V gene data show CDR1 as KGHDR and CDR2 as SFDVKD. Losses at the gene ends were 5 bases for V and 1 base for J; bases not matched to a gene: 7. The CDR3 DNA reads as TGTGCCACCAGTGGGTGGACAGGCGATTCCTACAATGAGCAGTTCTTC. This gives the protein CATSGWTGDSYNEQFF.

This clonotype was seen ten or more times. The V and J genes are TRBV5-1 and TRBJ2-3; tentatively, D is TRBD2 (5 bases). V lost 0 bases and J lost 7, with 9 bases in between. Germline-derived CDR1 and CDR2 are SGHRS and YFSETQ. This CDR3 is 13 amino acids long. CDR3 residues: CASSLGREYTQYF. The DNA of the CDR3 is TGCGCCAGCAGCTTGGGACGGGAATATACGCAGTATTTT.

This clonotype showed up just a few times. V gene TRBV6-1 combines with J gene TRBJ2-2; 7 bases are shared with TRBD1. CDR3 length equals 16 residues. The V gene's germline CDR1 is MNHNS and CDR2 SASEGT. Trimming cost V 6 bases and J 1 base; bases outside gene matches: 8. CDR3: CASRRDRALNTGELFF. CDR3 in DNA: TGTGCCAGCAGGCGAGACAGGGCTTTGAACACCGGGGAGCTGTTTTTT.

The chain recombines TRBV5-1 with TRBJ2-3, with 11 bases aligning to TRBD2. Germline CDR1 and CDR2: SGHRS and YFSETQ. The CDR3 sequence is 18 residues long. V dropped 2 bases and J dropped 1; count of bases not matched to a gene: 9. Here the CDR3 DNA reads TGCGCCAGCAGCTTTGGGTCACTAGCGGGGGTTGGCACAGATACGCAGTATTTT. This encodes CASSFGSLAGVGTDTQYF.

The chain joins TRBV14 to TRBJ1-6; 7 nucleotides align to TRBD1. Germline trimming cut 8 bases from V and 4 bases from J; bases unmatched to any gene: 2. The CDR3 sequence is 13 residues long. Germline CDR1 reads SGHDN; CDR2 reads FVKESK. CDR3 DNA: TGTGCCAGCCAGGGGGGATATAATTCACCCCTCCACTTT. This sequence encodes CASQGGYNSPLHF.

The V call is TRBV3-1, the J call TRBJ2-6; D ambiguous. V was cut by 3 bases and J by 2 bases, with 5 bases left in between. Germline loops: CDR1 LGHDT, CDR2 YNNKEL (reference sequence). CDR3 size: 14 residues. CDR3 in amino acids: CASSHQTGANVLTF. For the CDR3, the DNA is TGTGCCAGCAGCCACCAGACTGGGGCCAACGTCCTGACTTTC.

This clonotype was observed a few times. The CDR3 region is CASSQGLAGRSYNEQFF. CDR3 nucleotide sequence: TGTGCCAGCAGTCAGGGACTAGCGGGGCGTTCCTACAATGAGCAGTTCTTC. V usage is TRBV12-3 or TRBV12-4 and J usage is TRBJ2-1, with 13 bases aligning to TRBD2. J gave up 1 base and V 5 bases, and 5 bases lay outside the gene matches. This CDR3 is 17 amino acids long.

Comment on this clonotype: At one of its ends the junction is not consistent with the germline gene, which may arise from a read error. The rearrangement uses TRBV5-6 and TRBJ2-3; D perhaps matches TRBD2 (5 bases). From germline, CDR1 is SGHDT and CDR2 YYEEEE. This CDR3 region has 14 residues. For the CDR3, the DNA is TGTGCCAGCAGCTTGGGCCTAGCAGTAGATACGAAGTATTTT. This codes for CASSLGLAVDTKYF.

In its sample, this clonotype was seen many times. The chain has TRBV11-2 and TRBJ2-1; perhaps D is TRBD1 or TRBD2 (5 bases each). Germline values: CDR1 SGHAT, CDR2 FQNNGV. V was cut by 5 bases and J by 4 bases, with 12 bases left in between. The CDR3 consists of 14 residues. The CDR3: CASSLGTAYNEQFF. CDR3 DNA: TGTGCCAGCAGCCTCGGGACGGCATACAATGAGCAGTTCTTC.

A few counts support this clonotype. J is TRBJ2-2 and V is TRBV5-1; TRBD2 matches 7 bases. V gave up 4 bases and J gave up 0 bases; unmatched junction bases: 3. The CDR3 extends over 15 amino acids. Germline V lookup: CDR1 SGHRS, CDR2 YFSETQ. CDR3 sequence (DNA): TGCGCCAGCAGCGGGGGGGGAACGAACACCGGGGAGCTGTTTTTT. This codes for CASSGGGTNTGELFF.

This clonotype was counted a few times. The CDR3 sequence: CSAREGSGELFF. The CDR3, as DNA: TGCAGTGCTAGAGAGGGATCCGGGGAGCTGTTTTTT. The rearrangement uses TRBV20-1 and TRBJ2-2; no reliable D call. The CDR3 spans 12 residues. Germline V gene lookup returns CDR1 DFQATT and CDR2 SNEGSKA (reference sequence). Trimming shortened V by 0 bases and J by 6 bases, and 5 bases separated the two germline ends.

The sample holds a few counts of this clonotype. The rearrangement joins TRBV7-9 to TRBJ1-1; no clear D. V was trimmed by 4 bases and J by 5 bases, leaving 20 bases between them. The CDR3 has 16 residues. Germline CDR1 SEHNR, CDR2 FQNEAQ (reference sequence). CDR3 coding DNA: TGTGCCAGCAGCTCGCCAATAGGGTCCCCGAGGACTGAAGCTTTCTTT. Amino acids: CASSSPIGSPRTEAFF.

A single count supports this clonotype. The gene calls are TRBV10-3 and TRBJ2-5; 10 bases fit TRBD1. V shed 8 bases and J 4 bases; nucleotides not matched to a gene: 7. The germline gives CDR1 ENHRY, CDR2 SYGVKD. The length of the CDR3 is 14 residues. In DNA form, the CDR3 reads TGTGCCATCCGACAGGGGGCTTCGGGAGAGACCCAGTACTTC. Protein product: CAIRQGASGETQYF.

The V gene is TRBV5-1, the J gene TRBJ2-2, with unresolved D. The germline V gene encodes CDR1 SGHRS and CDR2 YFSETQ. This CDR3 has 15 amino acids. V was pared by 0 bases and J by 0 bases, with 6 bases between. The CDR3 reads CASSLDIANTGELFF. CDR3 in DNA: TGCGCCAGCAGCTTGGACATCGCGAACACCGGGGAGCTGTTTTTT.

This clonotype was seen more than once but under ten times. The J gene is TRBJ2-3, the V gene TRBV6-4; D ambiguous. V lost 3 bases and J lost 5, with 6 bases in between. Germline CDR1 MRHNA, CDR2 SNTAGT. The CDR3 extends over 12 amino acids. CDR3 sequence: CASSESGDTQYF. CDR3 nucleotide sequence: TGTGCCAGCAGTGAATCTGGAGATACGCAGTATTTT.

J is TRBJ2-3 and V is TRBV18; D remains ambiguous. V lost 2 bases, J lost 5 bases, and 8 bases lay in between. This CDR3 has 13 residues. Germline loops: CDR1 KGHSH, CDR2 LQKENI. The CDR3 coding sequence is TGTGCCAGCTCACCATTCACTAAAGATACGCAGTATTTT. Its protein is CASSPFTKDTQYF.